The 31 T cell receptor beta chains below all came from one sample that was sequenced in a study of identical twins. TCRdb reprocessed the 5' RACE reads with MiXCR, giving one entry per CDR3 protein. The table lists over 550,000 distinct CDR3 sequences, less than 9% of them singletons. This sample also belongs to another study, concerning yellow fever vaccine responses in identical twins.

Sequencing input: PBMCs. The receptors originated from a woman younger than 30 in good health.

The chain is built from TRBV5-1 and TRBJ2-3; TRBD1 aligns across 7 bases. V lost 2 bases, J lost 1 base, and 10 bases stayed unmatched. There are 17 residues in the CDR3. The germline CDR1 and CDR2 sequences are SGHRS and YFSETQ. The CDR3 spells CASSFRYRGVGTDTQYF. Written as DNA, the CDR3 is TGCGCCAGCAGCTTTCGTTACAGGGGAGTAGGCACAGATACGCAGTATTTT.

The V call is TRBV5-1, the J call TRBJ1-1; D remains ambiguous. Trimming shortened V by 3 bases and J by 0 bases, and 12 bases separated the two germline ends. CDR1 SGHRS and CDR2 YFSETQ come from the germline V gene. The CDR3 is 15 amino acids. The CDR3 protein is CASSSDTRLNTEAFF. The CDR3, as DNA: TGCGCCAGCAGCTCAGACACCCGGTTGAACACTGAAGCTTTCTTT.

This clonotype was detected a few times. V is TRBV7-9 and J is TRBJ2-1; 10 bases fit TRBD2. Per the germline V gene, CDR1 is SEHNR and CDR2 is FQNEAQ (reference sequence). The J segment lost 5 bases and the V segment lost 5 bases, leaving 6 bases of the junction unmatched. The CDR3 totals 15 residues. CDR3 protein: CASSILGLADNEQFF. For the CDR3, the DNA is TGTGCCAGCAGCATCTTAGGACTAGCGGACAATGAGCAGTTCTTC.

This clonotype was counted ten times or more. The chain joins TRBV2 to TRBJ2-1; 13 bases map to TRBD2. The CDR3 runs 18 residues. CDR1 and CDR2 from the germline V gene are SNHLY and FYNNEI. The junction had 15 bases not matched to a gene; V was cut back by 6 bases and J by 7 bases. The CDR3 spells CASRTTGTSGKRGNEQFF. In DNA form, the CDR3 reads TGTGCCAGCAGGACGACTGGGACTAGCGGGAAGCGGGGAAATGAGCAGTTCTTC.

This clonotype was observed many times. V is TRBV6-2 or TRBV6-3 and J is TRBJ2-7, with 7 bases identical to TRBD2. The germline V gene encodes CDR1 MNHEY and CDR2 SVGEGT. CDR3 length: 13 amino acids. With 4 bases clipped from V and 2 bases from J, the junction kept 2 bases outside the gene matches. The CDR3 bases are TGTGCCAGCAGTTCGACTAGCCCCTACGAGCAGTACTTC. The encoded protein is CASSSTSPYEQYF.

This clonotype showed up many times. CDR3 sequence reads: CASSFSVGREQYF. DNA for the CDR3: TGTGCCAGCAGTTTTAGTGTTGGGAGGGAGCAGTACTTC. The V call is TRBV12-3 or TRBV12-4, the J call TRBJ2-7; TRBD2 is a possible D gene (6 bases). This CDR3 is 13 amino acids long. With 3 bases removed from V and 7 bases from J, the gap between germline ends came to 13 bases.

The chain recombines TRBV10-1 with TRBJ2-1; D may correspond to TRBD1 or TRBD2 (6 bases each). The CDR3 has 15 residues. The germline gives CDR1 WNHNN, CDR2 SYGVQD (reference sequence). Deletions cut 1 base from V and 6 bases from J, with 13 bases between. The CDR3 DNA reads TGCGCCAGCAGTGAGTTCCGGAAGGGGGGCAATGAGCAGTTCTTC. This encodes CASSEFRKGGNEQFF.

This clonotype showed up many times. The chain recombines TRBV4-1 with TRBJ1-1, with TRBD1 matching 12 bases. Germline-derived CDR1 and CDR2 are MGHRA and YSYEKL. The CDR3 sequence is 15 residues long. The V segment lost 4 bases and the J segment 4 bases; nucleotides outside the gene matches: 4. The CDR3 reads CASSRDRGPVTEAFF. The CDR3 bases are TGCGCCAGCAGCCGGGACAGGGGGCCTGTCACTGAAGCTTTCTTT.

The chain combines TRBV20-1 with TRBJ2-1; TRBD2 matches at 9 bases. This CDR3 is 19 amino acids long. Per the germline V gene, CDR1 is DFQATT and CDR2 is SNEGSKA (reference sequence). J was trimmed by 7 bases and V by 0 bases; bases with no gene match: 19. The CDR3: CSARDNDYRGRAGGNEQFF. CDR3 DNA sequence: TGCAGTGCTAGAGACAATGACTATCGCGGGAGGGCCGGTGGTAATGAGCAGTTCTTC.

The gene calls are TRBV20-1 and TRBJ2-5; D not resolved. The V and J ends lost 5 bases and 4 bases respectively, with 11 bases between them. The CDR3 loop spans 12 amino acids. Per germline, CDR1 DFQATT and CDR2 SNEGSKA (reference sequence). CDR3 DNA sequence: TGCAGTGCTGCTGGAACGTCAGAGACCCAGTACTTC. Protein sequence: CSAAGTSETQYF.

This clonotype came up a few times. The gene calls are TRBV20-1 and TRBJ2-1; D unresolved. The CDR3 is 13 residues long. Germline loops: CDR1 DFQATT, CDR2 SNEGSKA (reference sequence). V was trimmed by 5 bases and J by 4 bases, leaving 12 bases between them. CDR3 nucleotide sequence: TGCAGTGCTGGATTGGGGTGGTACAATGAGCAGTTCTTC. Amino acid sequence: CSAGLGWYNEQFF.

This clonotype was seen only a few times. The chain carries TRBV21-1 and TRBJ2-7; the D call of TRBD1 is as the table states it, not checked on the DNA. TRBV21-1 is designated a pseudogene. The CDR3 has 15 residues. CDR3 region: CASFLRQDCSYEQYV. In nucleotides, the CDR3 is TGTGCCAGCTTCCTCAGACAGGATTGCTCCTACGAGCAGTACGTC.

This clonotype was seen ten or more times. The genes are TRBV7-2 and TRBJ2-7; the match to TRBD2 covers 11 bases. The CDR3 is made up of 14 amino acids. CDR1 and CDR2 (germline): SGHTA, FQGNSA. The trim removed 5 bases at V and 3 bases at J, leaving 3 bases unmatched. CDR3 sequence: CASSVGLAVYEQYF. The CDR3 region has the DNA TGTGCCAGCAGCGTGGGACTAGCGGTCTACGAGCAGTACTTC.

The chain couples TRBV7-2 to TRBJ2-3; the D is unclear. The V and J ends lost 8 bases and 1 base respectively, with 19 bases between them. The CDR3 is 16 amino acids. The germline CDR1 and CDR2 sequences are SGHTA and FQGNSA. DNA for the CDR3: TGTGCCAGCGCTTGGCGGCGTCTAGAAGGCACAGATACGCAGTATTTT. It yields the protein CASAWRRLEGTDTQYF.

This rearrangement joins TRBV7-8 to TRBJ2-1, with 7 bases identical to TRBD1. Germline CDR1 is SGHVS and CDR2 is FQNEAQ. J gave up 3 bases and V 5 bases, and 7 bases lay outside the gene matches. This CDR3 contains 15 residues. DNA for the CDR3: TGTGCCAGCAGCCCTCGACAGGGCCACTACAATGAGCAGTTCTTC. Translated: CASSPRQGHYNEQFF.

The sample holds a few counts of this clonotype. This rearrangement joins TRBV7-9 to TRBJ2-7; TRBD1 matches at 8 bases. V was pared by 4 bases and J by 3 bases, with 14 bases of the junction left unmatched. Germline values: CDR1 SEHNR, CDR2 FQNEAQ (reference sequence). The CDR3 is made up of 17 amino acids. CDR3 nucleotide sequence: TGTGCCAGCAGCTCCTCTCCCCCCGGACAGGGTAACTACGAGCAGTACTTC. This gives the protein CASSSSPPGQGNYEQYF.

The CDR3 region is CASSEFSGAYTEAFF. The CDR3 coding sequence is TGTGCCAGCAGTGAATTCTCAGGGGCCTACACTGAAGCTTTCTTT. V usage is TRBV25-1 and J usage is TRBJ1-1; tentatively, D is TRBD1 (6 bases). Per the germline V gene, CDR1 is MGHDK and CDR2 is SYGVNS. The CDR3 consists of 15 residues. V was pared by 1 base and J by 3 bases, with 12 bases between.

As regards this clonotype: The junction does not match germline at one end; this may be a read error. V usage is TRBV20-1 and J usage is TRBJ2-1; the match to TRBD2 covers 16 bases. From germline, CDR1 is DFQATT and CDR2 SNEGSKA (reference sequence). The CDR3 sequence is 16 residues long. CDR3 DNA: TGCTGTGCTAGAGGGCGGGGGACTAGCGGGGGGGATGAGCAGTTCTTC. Its translation is CCARGRGTSGGDEQFF.

This clonotype was seen a few times. The chain joins TRBV20-1 to TRBJ2-5; maybe TRBD1 (6 bases). This CDR3 contains 14 residues. Looked up from germline, CDR1 is DFQATT and CDR2 is SNEGSKA (reference sequence). With 0 bases removed from V and 1 base from J, the gap between germline ends came to 9 bases. The CDR3 region has the DNA TGCAGTGCTAGAGATCGGACAGTCCAAGAGACCCAGTACTTC. Translating gives CSARDRTVQETQYF.

This clonotype turned up a few times. The rearrangement links TRBV24-1 to TRBJ2-1, with D perhaps TRBD1 (6 bases). This CDR3 spans 17 amino acids. Germline V gives CDR1 KGHDR, CDR2 SFDVKD. Deletions cut 3 bases from V and 4 bases from J, with 18 bases between. CDR3 sequence reads: CATSDPTTGRDYNEQFF. CDR3 DNA: TGTGCCACCAGTGATCCAACAACAGGGAGAGATTACAATGAGCAGTTCTTC.

This clonotype was detected a few times. This chain uses TRBV10-3 with TRBJ2-1; 8 bases are shared with TRBD2. Germline values: CDR1 ENHRY, CDR2 SYGVKD. After removal of 2 bases from V and 2 bases from J, the junction contained 5 bases not matched to a gene. CDR3 length equals 16 residues. The CDR3 coding sequence is TGTGCCATCAGTGAGGAACTAGCGGTGACCTACAATGAGCAGTTCTTC. Its translation is CAISEELAVTYNEQFF.

This clonotype was found many times. The V call is TRBV7-9, the J call TRBJ1-1, with D perhaps matching TRBD1 (5 bases). Trimming took off 7 bases at V and 0 bases at J, with 18 bases between the two ends. Germline CDR1 reads SEHNR; CDR2 reads FQNEAQ (reference sequence). CDR3 length equals 16 residues. The CDR3 bases are TGTGCCAGCACTCCTAAGGGGCAGATCATGAACACTGAAGCTTTCTTT. Protein: CASTPKGQIMNTEAFF.

This clonotype was picked up a small number of times. As DNA, the CDR3 is TGTGCCAGCAGCCCCCAGACGACAGGGGAGCAGTATTTT. Translating it yields CASSPQTTGEQYF. The chain joins TRBV4-2 to TRBJ2-3; TRBD1 agrees at 8 bases. CDR1 LGHNA and CDR2 YNFKEQ come from the germline V gene. This CDR3 contains 13 residues. V shed 4 bases, J shed 11 bases, and the junction held 8 bases outside the gene matches.

This clonotype was seen many times. The chain joins TRBV10-3 to TRBJ2-1, with unresolved D. Germline V CDR1 and CDR2: ENHRY, SYGVKD. The CDR3 extends over 13 amino acids. Trimming pared 6 bases from V and 4 bases from J, leaving 10 bases between. The CDR3 DNA is TGTGCCATCAGGCCCCCAAGTTACAATGAGCAGTTCTTC. Translation gives CAIRPPSYNEQFF.

The chain uses TRBV29-1 and TRBJ2-1; D may be TRBD2 (5 bases). Trimming pared 0 bases from V and 8 bases from J, leaving 20 bases between. The CDR3 sequence is 16 residues long. Germline V gives CDR1 SQVTM, CDR2 ANQGSEA. The CDR3 spells CSVEDTSFTLGDEQFF. CDR3 in DNA: TGCAGCGTTGAAGACACGTCCTTCACCCTCGGGGATGAGCAGTTCTTC.

This clonotype was found many times. The J gene is TRBJ2-5, the V gene TRBV29-1; D is uncertain. The V and J ends lost 8 bases and 2 bases respectively, with 9 bases between them. The CDR3 is 11 amino acids. CDR1 SQVTM and CDR2 ANQGSEA come from the germline V gene. CDR3 in DNA: TGCAGCCTTGGCAGTCAAGAGACCCAGTACTTC. Protein sequence: CSLGSQETQYF.

This clonotype was picked up a small number of times. The chain couples TRBV5-1 to TRBJ1-2, with a tentative D call TRBD1 (5 bases). The CDR3 extends over 15 amino acids. In germline, CDR1 is SGHRS, CDR2 YFSETQ. Trimming took 5 bases from V and 0 from J, leaving 14 bases between them. The CDR3 loop reads CASRDQTATNYGYTF. The CDR3 bases are TGCGCCAGCAGAGACCAGACAGCAACTAACTATGGCTACACCTTC.

This clonotype came up many times. The chain uses TRBV5-1 and TRBJ2-1; 11 bases are shared with TRBD2. V lost 6 bases, J lost 2 bases, and 19 bases stayed unmatched. The CDR3 contains 20 residues. Germline CDR1 is SGHRS and CDR2 is YFSETQ. The DNA of the CDR3 is TGCGCCAGCATGCTTACTCTAGCGGGGGGCCGAACACCTACCTACAATGAGCAGTTCTTC. This encodes CASMLTLAGGRTPTYNEQFF.

This chain connects TRBV10-1 to TRBJ1-1; 8 nucleotides line up with TRBD1. The CDR3 length is 15 residues. The germline V gene has CDR1 WNHNN and CDR2 SYGVQD (reference sequence). V shed 10 bases and J 0 bases; nucleotides not matched to a gene: 10. The CDR3 DNA follows: TGCGCCACAAGGACAGGGAGGGGAATGAACACTGAAGCTTTCTTT. Its protein product is CATRTGRGMNTEAFF.

V usage is TRBV3-1 and J usage is TRBJ2-5; 7 bases match TRBD1. The trim removed 1 base at V and 4 bases at J, leaving 6 bases unmatched. The CDR3 loop spans 15 amino acids. The germline V gene encodes CDR1 LGHDT and CDR2 YNNKEL (reference sequence). CDR3 residues: CASSQGQGVGETQYF. Written as DNA, the CDR3 is TGTGCCAGCAGCCAAGGACAGGGCGTTGGAGAGACCCAGTACTTC.

This clonotype was seen more than once but under ten times. The CDR3, as DNA: TGTGCCAGCAGCGTAGGAGGGGTCCCTGAAGCTTTCTTT. Amino acid sequence: CASSVGGVPEAFF. The rearrangement uses TRBV9 and TRBJ1-1; D perhaps matches TRBD1 (5 bases). Deletions cut 0 bases from V and 6 bases from J, with 9 bases between. Germline loops: CDR1 SGDLS, CDR2 YYNGEE. CDR3 length equals 13 residues.